This TCR beta chain was recorded in a study of blood T cell repertoires in COVID-19. Germline CDR1 and CDR2: LGHDT and YNNKEL (reference sequence). This CDR3 comprises 13 residues. V lost 4 bases, J lost 1 base, and 7 bases lay in between. Authors' processing steps: How many nucleated cells were present was estimated from reference gene primer amplification. TCRdb keeps only in-frame clones here, not all; method: immunoSEQ multiplex PCR. V, J and clone size are taken as reported in that table, and D and trimming were inferred from the DNA itself. The sample holds roughly 170,000 clones, 81% seen once. Participants, about 18 to 95 years old, spanned approximately 26 US areas.

This rearrangement joins TRBV3-1 (or the pseudogene TRBV3-2) to TRBJ2-5; TRBD1 might be the D (6 bases). The sample was PBMCs or T cells enriched from blood (not recorded which). The source of this sequence is a middle-aged woman with acute COVID-19. CDR3 region: CASSPTGQETQYF. The CDR3 region has the DNA TGTGCCAGCAGCCCGACAGGCCAAGAGACCCAGTACTTC.